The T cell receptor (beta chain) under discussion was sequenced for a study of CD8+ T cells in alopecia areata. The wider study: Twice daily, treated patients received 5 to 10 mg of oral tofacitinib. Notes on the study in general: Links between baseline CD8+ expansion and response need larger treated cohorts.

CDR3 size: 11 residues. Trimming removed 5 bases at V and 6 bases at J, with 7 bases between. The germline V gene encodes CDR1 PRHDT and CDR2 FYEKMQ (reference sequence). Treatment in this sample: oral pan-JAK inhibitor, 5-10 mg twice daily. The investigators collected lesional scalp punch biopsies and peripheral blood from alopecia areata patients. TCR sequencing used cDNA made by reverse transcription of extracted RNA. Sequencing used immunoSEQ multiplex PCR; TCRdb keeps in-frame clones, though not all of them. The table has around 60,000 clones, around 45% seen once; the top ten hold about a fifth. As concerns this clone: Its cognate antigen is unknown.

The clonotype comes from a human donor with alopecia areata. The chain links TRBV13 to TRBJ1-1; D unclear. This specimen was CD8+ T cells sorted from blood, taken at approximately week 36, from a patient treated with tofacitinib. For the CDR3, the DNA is TGTGCCAGCAGCGCCGGACCTGAAGCTTTCTTT. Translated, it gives CASSAGPEAFF. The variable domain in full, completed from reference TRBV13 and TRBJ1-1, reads AAGVIQSPRHLIKEKRETATLKCYPIPRHDTVYWYQQGPGQDPQFLISFYEKMQSDKGSIPDRFSAQQFSDYHSELNMSSLELGDSALYFCASSAGPEAFFGQGTRLTVV.